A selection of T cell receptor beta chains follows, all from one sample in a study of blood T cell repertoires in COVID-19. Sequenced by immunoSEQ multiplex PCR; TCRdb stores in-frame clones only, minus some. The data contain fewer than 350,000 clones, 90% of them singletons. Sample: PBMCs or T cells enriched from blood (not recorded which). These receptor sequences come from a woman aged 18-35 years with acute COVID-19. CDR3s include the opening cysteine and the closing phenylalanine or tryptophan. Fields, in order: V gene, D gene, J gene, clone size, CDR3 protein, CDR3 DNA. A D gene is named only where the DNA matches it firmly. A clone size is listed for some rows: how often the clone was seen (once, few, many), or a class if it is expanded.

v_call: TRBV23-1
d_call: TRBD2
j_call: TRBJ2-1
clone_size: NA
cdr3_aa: CASSQSAGTRKWGNAEQFF
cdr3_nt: TGCGCCAGCAGTCAATCCGCCGGGACTAGAAAGTGGGGCAATGCTGAGCAGTTCTTC

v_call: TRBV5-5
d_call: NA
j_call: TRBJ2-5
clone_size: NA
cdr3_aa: CASSGGLPLRSETQYF
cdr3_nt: TGTGCCAGCAGCGGAGGACTGCCCCTCCGTTCAGAGACCCAGTACTTC

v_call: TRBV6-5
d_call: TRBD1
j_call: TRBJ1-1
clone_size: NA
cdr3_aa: CASSYSIDRGKAFF
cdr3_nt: TGTGCCAGCAGTTACTCAATAGACAGGGGGAAAGCTTTCTTT

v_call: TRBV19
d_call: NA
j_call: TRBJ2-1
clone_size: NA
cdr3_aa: CASSTSSYNEQFF
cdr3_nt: TGTGCCAGTAGTACCAGCTCCTACAATGAGCAGTTCTTC

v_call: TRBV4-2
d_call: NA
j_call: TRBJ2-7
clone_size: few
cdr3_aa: CASSQDRSYEQYF
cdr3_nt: TGTGCCAGCAGCCAAGATCGGTCCTACGAGCAGTACTTC

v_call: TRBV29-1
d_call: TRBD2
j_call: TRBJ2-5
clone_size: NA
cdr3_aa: CSVAGGANQETQYF
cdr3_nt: TGCAGCGTTGCCGGGGGGGCGAACCAAGAGACCCAGTACTTC

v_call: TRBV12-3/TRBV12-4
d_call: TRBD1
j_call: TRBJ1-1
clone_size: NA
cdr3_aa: CASSPGGGEAFF
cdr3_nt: TGTGCCAGCAGTCCAGGGGGCGGTGAAGCTTTCTTT

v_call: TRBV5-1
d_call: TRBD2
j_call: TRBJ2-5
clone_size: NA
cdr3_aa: CASSLTSTGETQYF
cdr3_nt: TGCGCCAGCAGCCTGACTAGCACCGGAGAGACCCAGTACTTC

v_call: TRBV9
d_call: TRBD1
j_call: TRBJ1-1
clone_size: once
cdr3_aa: CASSTRQGSTEAFF
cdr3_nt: TGTGCCAGCAGCACCCGACAGGGTTCGACTGAAGCTTTCTTT

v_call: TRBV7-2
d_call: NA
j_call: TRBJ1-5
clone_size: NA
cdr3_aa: CASSLRGSNQPQHF
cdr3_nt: TGTGCCAGCAGCCTCCGAGGAAGCAATCAGCCCCAGCATTTT

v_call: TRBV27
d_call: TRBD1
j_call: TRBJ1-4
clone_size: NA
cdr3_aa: CASRRTGGVEKLFF
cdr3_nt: TGTGCCAGCAGGCGGACAGGGGGCGTCGAAAAACTGTTTTTT

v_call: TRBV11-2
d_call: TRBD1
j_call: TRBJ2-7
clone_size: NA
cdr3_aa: CASSFRFGTGEYEQYF
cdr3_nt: TGTGCCAGCAGCTTTCGATTCGGGACAGGAGAATACGAGCAGTACTTC

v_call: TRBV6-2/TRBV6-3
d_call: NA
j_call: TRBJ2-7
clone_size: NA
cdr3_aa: CASSHRSDSSYEQYF
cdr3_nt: TGTGCCAGCAGCCACCGGAGCGACAGCTCCTACGAGCAGTACTTC

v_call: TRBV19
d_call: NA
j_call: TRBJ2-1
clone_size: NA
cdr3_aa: CASRLGGTQYNEQFF
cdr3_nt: TGTGCCAGTAGACTCGGCGGGACCCAATACAATGAGCAGTTCTTC

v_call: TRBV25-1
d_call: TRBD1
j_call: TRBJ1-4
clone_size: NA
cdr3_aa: CASSAPTGGAEKLFF
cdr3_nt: TGTGCCAGCAGTGCACCGACAGGGGGCGCCGAAAAACTGTTTTTT

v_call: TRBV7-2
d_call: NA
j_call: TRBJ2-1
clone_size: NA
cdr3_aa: CASSLQESSYNEQFF
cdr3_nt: TGTGCCAGCAGCCTACAGGAGAGCTCCTACAATGAGCAGTTCTTC

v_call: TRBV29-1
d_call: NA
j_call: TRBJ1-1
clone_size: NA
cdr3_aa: CSVAVGGEKAFF
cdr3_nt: TGCAGCGTTGCCGTGGGGGGGGAAAAAGCTTTCTTT

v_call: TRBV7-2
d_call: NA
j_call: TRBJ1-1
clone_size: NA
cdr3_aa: CASSLGGRNTEAFF
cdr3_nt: TGTGCCAGCAGCTTGGGGGGGCGGAACACTGAAGCTTTCTTT

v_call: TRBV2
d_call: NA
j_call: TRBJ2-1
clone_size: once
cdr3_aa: CASSRLGSHNEQFF
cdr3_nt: TGTGCCAGCAGTAGACTAGGTTCCCACAATGAGCAGTTCTTC

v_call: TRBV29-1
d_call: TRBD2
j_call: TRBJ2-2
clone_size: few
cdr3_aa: CSVTSGTYTGELFF
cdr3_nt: TGCAGCGTAACTAGCGGGACCTACACCGGGGAGCTGTTTTTT

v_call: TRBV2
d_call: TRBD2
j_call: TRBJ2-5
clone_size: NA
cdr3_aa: CASSRLAGERETQYF
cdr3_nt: TGTGCCAGCAGTAGACTAGCGGGAGAACGGGAGACCCAGTACTTC

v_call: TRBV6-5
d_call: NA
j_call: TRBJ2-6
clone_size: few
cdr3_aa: CASSTGFWANVLTF
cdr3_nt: TGTGCCAGCAGTACCGGTTTCTGGGCCAACGTCCTGACTTTC

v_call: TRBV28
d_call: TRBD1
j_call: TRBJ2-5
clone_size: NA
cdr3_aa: CASNWDSQETQYF
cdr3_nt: TGTGCCAGCAACTGGGACAGCCAAGAGACCCAGTACTTC

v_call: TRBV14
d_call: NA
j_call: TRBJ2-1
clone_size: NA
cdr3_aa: CASSQVGRGTNNEQFF
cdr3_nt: TGTGCCAGCAGCCAAGTCGGCAGGGGCACCAACAATGAGCAGTTCTTC

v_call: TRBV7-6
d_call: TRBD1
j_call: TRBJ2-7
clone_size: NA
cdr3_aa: CASSLGGTGGAYEQYF
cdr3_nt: TGTGCCAGCAGCTTAGGCGGGACAGGGGGGGCCTACGAGCAGTACTTC

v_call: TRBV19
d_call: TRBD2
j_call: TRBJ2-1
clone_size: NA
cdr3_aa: CASSSYSSGSSYNEQFF
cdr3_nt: TGTGCCAGTAGTTCTTATTCTAGCGGGAGCTCCTACAATGAGCAGTTCTTC

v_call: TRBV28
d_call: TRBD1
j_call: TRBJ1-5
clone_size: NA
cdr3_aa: CASSSPGPGQGQPQHF
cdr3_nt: TGTGCCAGCAGTTCACCTGGACCGGGACAGGGACAGCCCCAGCATTTT

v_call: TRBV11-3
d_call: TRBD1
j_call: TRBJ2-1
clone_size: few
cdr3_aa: CASSWDRESSYNEQFF
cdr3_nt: TGTGCCAGCAGCTGGGACAGGGAGAGCTCCTACAATGAGCAGTTCTTC

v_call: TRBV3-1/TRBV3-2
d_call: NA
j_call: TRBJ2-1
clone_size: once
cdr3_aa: CASSQATARYYNEQFF
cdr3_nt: TGTGCCAGCAGCCAAGCAACAGCCAGATACTACAATGAGCAGTTCTTC

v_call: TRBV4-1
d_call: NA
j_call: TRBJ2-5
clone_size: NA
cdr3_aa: CASSQASTFQETQYF
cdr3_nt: TGCGCCAGCAGCCAGGCCTCAACCTTCCAAGAGACCCAGTACTTC

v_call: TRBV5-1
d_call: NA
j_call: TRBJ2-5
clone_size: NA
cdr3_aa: CASTTGGGETQYF
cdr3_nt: TGCGCCAGCACCACCGGGGGAGGTGAGACCCAGTACTTC

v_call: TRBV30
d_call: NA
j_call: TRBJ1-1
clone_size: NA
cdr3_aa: CAWRKGDWNTEAFF
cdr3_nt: TGTGCCTGGAGGAAAGGGGACTGGAACACTGAAGCTTTCTTT

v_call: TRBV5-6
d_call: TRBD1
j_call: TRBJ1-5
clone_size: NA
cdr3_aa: CASSTMTGDSNQPQHF
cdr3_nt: TGTGCCAGCAGCACCATGACAGGGGATAGCAATCAGCCCCAGCATTTT

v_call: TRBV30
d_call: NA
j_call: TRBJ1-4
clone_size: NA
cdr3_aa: CAWSGQGGEKLFF
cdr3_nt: TGTGCCTGGAGCGGACAAGGGGGTGAAAAACTGTTTTTT

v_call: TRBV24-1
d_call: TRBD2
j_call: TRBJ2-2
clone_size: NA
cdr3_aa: CATSDDPGLAGVGELFF
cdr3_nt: TGTGCCACCAGTGACGATCCGGGACTAGCGGGAGTCGGGGAGCTGTTTTTT

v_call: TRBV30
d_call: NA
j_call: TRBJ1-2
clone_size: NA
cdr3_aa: CAWGRSNYGYTF
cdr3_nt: TGTGCCTGGGGACGGAGCAACTATGGCTACACCTTC

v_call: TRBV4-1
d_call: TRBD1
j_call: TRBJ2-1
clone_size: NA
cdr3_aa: CASSQDGYRDRGYNEQFF
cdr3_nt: TGCGCCAGCAGCCAAGATGGTTACCGGGACAGGGGCTACAATGAGCAGTTCTTC

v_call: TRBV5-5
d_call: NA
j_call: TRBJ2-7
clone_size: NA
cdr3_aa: CASSPVSSSYEQYF
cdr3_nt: TGTGCCAGCAGCCCCGTTAGCTCCTCCTACGAGCAGTACTTC

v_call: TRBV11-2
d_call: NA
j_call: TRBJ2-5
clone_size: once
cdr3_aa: CASSYQSGEETQYF
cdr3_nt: TGTGCCAGCAGCTATCAATCCGGGGAGGAGACCCAGTACTTC

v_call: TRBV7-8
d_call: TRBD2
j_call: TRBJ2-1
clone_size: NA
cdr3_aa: CASSATSGRELYNEQFF
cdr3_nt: TGTGCCAGCAGCGCAACTAGCGGGAGGGAACTGTACAATGAGCAGTTCTTC

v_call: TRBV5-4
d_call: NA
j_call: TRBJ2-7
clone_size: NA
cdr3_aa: CASSGAGSNYEQYF
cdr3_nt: TGTGCCAGCAGCGGGGCCGGCTCCAACTACGAGCAGTACTTC

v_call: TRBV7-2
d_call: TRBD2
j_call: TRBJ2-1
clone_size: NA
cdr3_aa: CASSLGSGRAYNEQFF
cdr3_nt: TGTGCCAGCAGCTTAGGTAGCGGGAGGGCCTACAATGAGCAGTTCTTC

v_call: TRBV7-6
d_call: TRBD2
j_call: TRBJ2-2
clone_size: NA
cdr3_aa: CASSSWTSGSTGELFF
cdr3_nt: TGTGCCAGCAGCTCATGGACTAGCGGGAGTACCGGGGAGCTGTTTTTT

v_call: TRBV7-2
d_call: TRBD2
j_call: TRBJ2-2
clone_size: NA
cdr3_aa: CASSLAFGGSGGPNTGELFF
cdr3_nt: TGTGCCAGCAGCTTAGCCTTCGGCGGGAGTGGTGGGCCGAACACCGGGGAGCTGTTTTTT